Shown below are 15 T cell receptor beta chains from a single sample sequenced in a study of T cells in Graves' hyperthyroidism and ophthalmopathy. Amplification yielded TCR beta CDR3 regions, with RNA transcripts as the source. An initial round of RT-PCR targeting the TCR CDR3 relied on the HTBI primer set. TCRdb re-derived calls from the multiplex PCR reads in MiXCR, one entry per CDR3 protein. Of about 210,000 distinct CDR3 sequences in the sample, under 20% were seen once. The sequenced material came from blood. These receptors came from a man aged 50 to 60 with Graves' hyperthyroidism.

This clonotype was recorded at least ten times. Here the CDR3 DNA reads TGTGCCAGCAGCAGCGGACTAGTGGGACAAGAGACCCAGTACTTC. As protein: CASSSGLVGQETQYF. The chain combines TRBV27 with TRBJ2-5; TRBD2 matches at 7 bases. Per germline, CDR1 MNHEY and CDR2 SMNVEV (reference sequence). The CDR3 consists of 15 residues. V was clipped by 6 bases and J by 2 bases; unmatched bases: 9.

CDR3 DNA: TGTGCCAGCAGCTTAGGCGCGGGACTAATCACAGATACGCAGTATTTT. Its protein product is CASSLGAGLITDTQYF. The chain carries TRBV11-2 and TRBJ2-3; 7 nucleotides agree with TRBD2. The V and J ends lost 1 base and 2 bases, in that order; junction bases with no gene match: 6. The CDR3 runs 16 residues. CDR1 and CDR2 (germline): SGHAT, FQNNGV.

This clonotype has just a few counts. The rearrangement links TRBV12-3 or TRBV12-4 to TRBJ2-7; D might be TRBD1 (6 bases). V lost 3 bases, J lost 3 bases, and 18 bases lay in between. CDR3 length: 16 residues. DNA for the CDR3: TGTGCCAGCAGTTTGGGGGCCCCGACAGGAGTCTACGAGCAGTACTTC. It is translated as CASSLGAPTGVYEQYF.

This clonotype was seen only a few times. V gene TRBV20-1 combines with J gene TRBJ1-3; 7 bases fit TRBD1. Germline V gene lookup returns CDR1 DFQATT and CDR2 SNEGSKA (reference sequence). This CDR3 spans 14 amino acids. V gave up 6 bases and J gave up 4 bases; unmatched junction bases: 9. This CDR3 reads CSANQGDSGNTIYF. In DNA form, the CDR3 reads TGCAGTGCAAATCAGGGGGACTCGGGAAACACCATATATTTT.

This clonotype was observed a handful of times. This rearrangement joins TRBV12-3 or TRBV12-4 to TRBJ2-2; D is unresolved. V shed 6 bases and J shed 4 bases, with 12 bases lying between them. CDR3 length: 14 residues. The CDR3 loop reads CASRPWGGTGELFF. The CDR3, as DNA: TGTGCCAGCAGGCCTTGGGGTGGCACCGGGGAGCTGTTTTTT.

This clonotype was seen a few times. The chain couples TRBV6-1 to TRBJ2-6; D uncertain. V lost 7 bases and J lost 0, with 4 bases in between. The V gene's germline CDR1 is MNHNS and CDR2 SASEGT. The CDR3 extends over 13 amino acids. CDR3 nucleotide sequence: TGTGCCAGCAATCTCTCTGGGGCCAACGTCCTGACTTTC. Protein: CASNLSGANVLTF.

The table lists this clonotype with many counts. The chain is built from TRBV2 and TRBJ1-2, with D uncertain. The CDR3 covers 17 residues. Per the germline V gene, CDR1 is SNHLY and CDR2 is FYNNEI. V lost 2 bases to trimming and J lost 2 bases, with 18 bases between them. This CDR3 is CASSESYLRGINYGYTF. The DNA for the CDR3 is TGTGCCAGCAGTGAATCGTATCTTCGAGGTATAAACTATGGCTACACCTTC.

The genes are TRBV11-1 and TRBJ1-5; D is ambiguous. Trimming took 5 bases from V and 0 from J, leaving 17 bases between them. CDR3 length equals 17 residues. Germline V CDR1 and CDR2: SGHAT, FQDESV (reference sequence). The CDR3 coding sequence is TGTGCCAGCAGCCGGAACGCCCAGTCCGATAGCAATCAGCCCCAGCATTTT. Protein sequence: CASSRNAQSDSNQPQHF.

V usage is TRBV15 and J usage is TRBJ2-2; 8 positions match TRBD2. The CDR3 contains 19 residues. V shed 5 bases, J shed 1 base, and the junction held 15 bases outside the gene matches. Germline lookup yields CDR1 LNHNV and CDR2 YYDKDF (reference sequence). Here the CDR3 reads CATSARGGGSVWNTGELFF. In nucleotides, the CDR3 is TGTGCCACCAGCGCCCGGGGGGGGGGGTCGGTATGGAACACCGGGGAGCTGTTTTTT.

A few counts support this clonotype. The chain combines TRBV6-1 with TRBJ2-1; D is perhaps TRBD2 (6 bases). Between the trimmed V and J ends, which lost 7 bases and 4 bases, there was a span of 17 bases. This CDR3 is 15 amino acids long. Germline lookup yields CDR1 MNHNS and CDR2 SASEGT. The DNA for the CDR3 is TGTGCCAGCACTTTTACTAGCCGTGGTTACAATGAGCAGTTCTTC. Translated, it gives CASTFTSRGYNEQFF.

This clonotype was seen repeatedly, ten times or more. This rearrangement joins TRBV7-2 to TRBJ1-2, with D possibly TRBD1 on 5 matching bases. Looked up from germline, CDR1 is SGHTA and CDR2 is FQGNSA. The CDR3 runs 13 residues. V gave up 1 base and J gave up 5 bases, with 8 bases separating them. The CDR3 is CASSLGGTYGYTF. The CDR3 DNA is TGTGCCAGCAGCTTAGGGGGGACTTATGGCTACACCTTC. The variable domain in full, with the rest retrieved from reference TRBV7-2 and TRBJ1-2, is GAGVSQSPSNKVTEKGKDVELRCDPISGHTALYWYRQSLGQGLEFLIYFQGNSAPDKSGLPSDRFSAERTGGSVSTLTIQRTQQEDSAVYLCASSLGGTYGYTFGSGTRLTVV.

This clonotype has only one observation. The chain combines TRBV5-5 with TRBJ2-1; D gene uncertain. Trimming stripped 4 bases from V and 6 bases from J, with 11 bases between. The CDR3 contains 13 residues. Per the germline V gene, CDR1 is SGHKS and CDR2 is YYEKEE (reference sequence). The CDR3 DNA is TGTGCCAGCAGCCCCCGGCTTGGCAATGAGCAGTTCTTC. It encodes CASSPRLGNEQFF.

This clonotype was found many times. The V gene is TRBV7-3, the J gene TRBJ2-1; D is ambiguous. The CDR3 runs 15 residues. Germline lookup yields CDR1 SGHTA and CDR2 FQGTGA. Trimming removed 5 bases at V and 5 bases at J, with 16 bases between. DNA of the CDR3: TGTGCCAGCAGCCCCTGGGGTAAGACGAACAATGAGCAGTTCTTC. Its translation: CASSPWGKTNNEQFF.

CDR3 DNA sequence: TGTGCCAGCAGTGAAGCGCTACAGGGGGTGTACGAGCAGTACTTC. This encodes CASSEALQGVYEQYF. The chain has TRBV6-1 and TRBJ2-7, with TRBD1 matching over 8 bases. CDR3 length: 15 residues. The V gene end was trimmed by 0 bases and the J gene end by 4 bases; junction bases not matched to a gene: 5. Germline V gives CDR1 MNHNS, CDR2 SASEGT.

This clonotype was seen only a few times. The rearrangement links TRBV7-2 to TRBJ1-1; D is unresolved. The length of the CDR3 is 11 residues. Germline V gene lookup returns CDR1 SGHTA and CDR2 FQGNSA. V lost 5 bases and J 10 bases, leaving 11 bases between the germline ends. The chain's CDR3 is CASSPRSTAFF. The CDR3 nucleotides read TGTGCCAGCAGCCCACGGTCCACAGCTTTCTTT. Supplemented by reference TRBV7-2 and TRBJ1-1, the full variable domain reads GAGVSQSPSNKVTEKGKDVELRCDPISGHTALYWYRQSLGQGLEFLIYFQGNSAPDKSGLPSDRFSAERTGGSVSTLTIQRTQQEDSAVYLCASSPRSTAFFGQGTRLTVV.